These 10 T cell receptor beta chains were all obtained from the same sample, sequenced in a study of PD-1 blockade in classical Hodgkin lymphoma. Method: immunoSEQ multiplex PCR; TCRdb's copy keeps in-frame clones and lacks some. The repertoire holds tens of thousands of clones, with roughly 82% as singletons. Patients all relapsed after autologous stem cell transplantation, and there was variation in brentuximab vedotin exposure. Here the sequenced sample was peripheral blood mononuclear cells (PBMCs), taken at baseline. Source of these receptors: a human donor with classical Hodgkin lymphoma.

V gene TRBV28 combines with J gene TRBJ2-1, with 10 bases identical to TRBD1. CDR3 length equals 15 residues. Trimming at V came to 5 bases and at J to 5 bases, leaving 6 bases not matched to a gene. Germline V lookup: CDR1 MDHEN, CDR2 SYDVKM. The CDR3 DNA reads as TGTGCCAGCAGTACAGCCGGGACAGGGGACAATGAGCAGTTCTTC. Translating it yields CASSTAGTGDNEQFF.

The chain is built from TRBV5-1 and TRBJ1-1; unclear D gene. Trimming cost V 2 bases and J 3 bases, with 14 bases left between them. Per the germline V gene, CDR1 is SGHRS and CDR2 is YFSETQ. This CDR3 is 15 amino acids long. The CDR3 bases are TGCGCCAGCAGCTTCGGGCACGGGGAGGACACTGAAGCTTTCTTT. Protein sequence: CASSFGHGEDTEAFF.

The chain joins TRBV4-3 to TRBJ2-1; 10 nucleotides line up with TRBD2. The CDR3 has 13 residues. Germline-derived CDR1 and CDR2 are LGHNA and YSLEER. The V and J ends lost 5 bases and 9 bases, in that order; junction bases with no gene match: 4. The CDR3 DNA follows: TGCGCCAGCAGCGCTAGCGGGGGAACTGAGCAGTTCTTC. Encoded protein: CASSASGGTEQFF.

This chain connects TRBV10-3 to TRBJ2-1, with 10 bases that match TRBD1. CDR3 length: 15 amino acids. The germline gives CDR1 ENHRY, CDR2 SYGVKD. J was trimmed by 5 bases and V by 6 bases; bases with no gene match: 7. CDR3 residues: CAIRVGTGVNNEQFF. In nucleotides, the CDR3 is TGTGCCATCAGGGTAGGGACAGGGGTAAACAATGAGCAGTTCTTC.

The chain combines TRBV19 with TRBJ1-2; the D gene is possibly TRBD1 (6 bases). This CDR3 contains 14 residues. Trimming shortened V by 5 bases and J by 8 bases, and 18 bases separated the two germline ends. CDR1 and CDR2 from the germline V gene are LNHDA and SQIVND (reference sequence). The CDR3 here is CASSPTGGQSGYTF. Written as DNA, the CDR3 is TGTGCCAGTAGTCCCACGGGCGGACAGAGCGGCTACACCTTC. The whole variable domain, filled in from reference TRBV19 and TRBJ1-2, reads DGGITQSPKYLFRKEGQNVTLSCEQNLNHDAMYWYRQDPGQGLRLIYYSQIVNDFQKGDIAEGYSVSREKKESFPLTVTSAQKNPTAFYLCASSPTGGQSGYTFGSGTRLTVV.

V gene TRBV18 combines with J gene TRBJ1-5; TRBD1 matches 7 bases. This CDR3 has 15 residues. Germline assignment: CDR1 KGHSH and CDR2 LQKENI. V was pared by 5 bases and J by 0 bases, with 4 bases of the junction left unmatched. The CDR3 region has the DNA TGTGCCAGCTCAAGGGACAGCTATAGCAATCAGCCCCAGCATTTT. As protein: CASSRDSYSNQPQHF. Together with reference TRBV18 and TRBJ1-5, the CDR3 gives the full variable domain: NAGVMQNPRHLVRRRGQEARLRCSPMKGHSHVYWYRQLPEEGLKFMVYLQKENIIDESGMPKERFSAEFPKEGPSILRIQQVVRGDSAAYFCASSRDSYSNQPQHFGDGTRLSIL.

V is TRBV27 and J is TRBJ1-5; D possibly corresponds to TRBD1 (5 bases). CDR3 length: 18 amino acids. Trimming took 4 bases from V and 6 from J, leaving 25 bases between them. Germline V lookup: CDR1 MNHEY, CDR2 SMNVEV (reference sequence). The CDR3 region has the DNA TGTGCCAGCAGTTCAACTGCTGACAGCTTACCCTGGGGTCAGCCCCAGCATTTT. This translates into CASSSTADSLPWGQPQHF.

The J gene is TRBJ1-2, the V gene TRBV5-1; D gene unclear. The germline V and J ends were trimmed by 6 bases and 0 bases, with 9 bases remaining between them. The germline V gene encodes CDR1 SGHRS and CDR2 YFSETQ. The CDR3 has 13 residues. The CDR3 DNA reads as TGCGCCAGCAACGACGGTTCTAACTATGGCTACACCTTC. Protein: CASNDGSNYGYTF.

V and J are TRBV5-1 and TRBJ2-2; 9 positions match TRBD1. Germline lookup yields CDR1 SGHRS and CDR2 YFSETQ. V trimming: 4 bases; J trimming: 2 bases; junction bases outside the gene matches: 6. The CDR3 has 16 residues. CDR3 sequence reads: CASSEQGAPNTGELFF. CDR3 in DNA: TGCGCCAGCAGCGAACAGGGGGCCCCCAACACCGGGGAGCTGTTTTTT.

The gene calls are TRBV11-2 and TRBJ2-7; 7 bases fit TRBD2. CDR1 and CDR2 (germline): SGHAT, FQNNGV. J lost 2 bases, V lost 2 bases, and 6 bases had no gene match. The CDR3 has 15 residues. The CDR3 DNA reads TGTGCCAGCAGCTTAATTGGACTAGAAGCCTACGAGCAGTACTTC. It encodes CASSLIGLEAYEQYF. Based on the CDR3 plus reference TRBV11-2 and TRBJ2-7, the full variable domain is EAGVAQSPRYKIIEKRQSVAFWCNPISGHATLYWYQQILGQGPKLLIQFQNNGVVDDSQLPKDRFSAERLKGVDSTLKIQPAKLEDSAVYLCASSLIGLEAYEQYFGPGTRLTVT.